This is a list of T cell receptor beta chains from one sample in a study of tumor-infiltrating lymphocytes in glioblastoma multiforme. TCRdb re-called the multiplex PCR reads with MiXCR, one entry per CDR3 protein. The top ten clones hold around 76% of a sample with around 8,600 distinct CDR3 sequences, roughly 69% of them seen once. Input material: brain tumor tissue. The receptor source for this set is a male donor with glioblastoma. Each CDR3 is given with its conserved first and last residue. D genes are given only for firm matches. Size tells how often a clone was seen (once, few, many) or the class of an expanded clone, and some rows leave it out.

CDR3 DNA	CDR3 protein	D gene	J gene	clone size	V gene
TGTGCCAGCACCCCCTCATTAGGCCAAGGGCTAGCGGTAGACACCGGGGATCTGTTTTTT	CASTPSLGQGLAVDTGDLFF	TRBD2	TRBJ2-2	NA	TRBV11-2
TGTGCCAGTGTCATATTCAATGAGCAGTTCTTC	CASVIFNEQFF	NA	TRBJ2-1	NA	TRBV11-2
TGCGCCAGCAAAGGCGGAAATGAGCAGTTCTTC	CASKGGNEQFF	NA	TRBJ2-1	NA	TRBV10-1
TGTGCCTGGGGTGTTCTGAGGAACGAGCAGTACTTC	CAWGVLRNEQYF	NA	TRBJ2-7	NA	TRBV30
TGTGCCAGCAGTTTTTTAGGACAGAGTGTCCAGTACTTC	CASSFLGQSVQYF	NA	TRBJ2-5	NA	TRBV12-3/TRBV12-4
TGCGCCAGCAGCCCCTTCCCACAAGAGACCCAGTACTTC	CASSPFPQETQYF	NA	TRBJ2-5	NA	TRBV4-1
TGTGCTAGTGGTCAGGACGGTTGGGATGAGCAGTTCTTC	CASGQDGWDEQFF	NA	TRBJ2-1	NA	TRBV12-5
TGCAGCGTCGGGACAGGGGTGACTAATGAAAAACTGTTTTTC	CSVGTGVTNEKLFF	TRBD1	TRBJ1-4	NA	TRBV29-1
TGCAGTGCTAGAGATCGGCGGGACACCGGGGAGCTGTTTTTT	CSARDRRDTGELFF	NA	TRBJ2-2	NA	TRBV20-1
TGTGCCACCAACGGGGACTCCTACGAGCAGTACTTC	CATNGDSYEQYF	NA	TRBJ2-7	once	TRBV6-1
TGCGCCAGCAGTGCGAAACAGGGTTACTCCTACATTGAGCAGTTCTTC	CASSAKQGYSYIEQFF	NA	TRBJ2-1	NA	TRBV6-5
TGTGCCAGCAGCTTAGGGTACAGGGATGCAGATACGCAGTATTTT	CASSLGYRDADTQYF	NA	TRBJ2-3	once	TRBV11-2
TGTGCCGGAAGCTTCTCTAGCCTAGCATTATACGAGCAGTACTTC	CAGSFSSLALYEQYF	NA	TRBJ2-7	NA	TRBV11-2
TGTGCCAGCAGGGATCTCCGACAGGCGAGTGATTATGGCTACACCTTC	CASRDLRQASDYGYTF	NA	TRBJ1-2	NA	TRBV11-1
TGTGCCAGCAGCTTGAGCGGGAGGGTTAACGAGCAGTTCTTC	CASSLSGRVNEQFF	TRBD2	TRBJ2-1	NA	TRBV5-4
TGCAGCGTTGTAGTGGACTACCAAGCGCAGTATTTT	CSVVVDYQAQYF	NA	TRBJ2-3	NA	TRBV29-1
TGTGCCAGCAGTTACCGGGGCCGCCTAGCCAAAAACATTCAGTACTTC	CASSYRGRLAKNIQYF	NA	TRBJ2-4	few	TRBV6-5
TGTGCCAGCAGAGAGCGACTAGCGGGGGGCAATGAGCAGTTCTTC	CASRERLAGGNEQFF	TRBD2	TRBJ2-1	NA	TRBV6-2/TRBV6-3
TGTGCCAGCAGCTTAGACCCGAACTCCTACGAGCAGTACTTC	CASSLDPNSYEQYF	NA	TRBJ2-7	NA	TRBV11-2
TGTGCCAACAGTCCCAAAACAGATACGCAGTATTTT	CANSPKTDTQYF	NA	TRBJ2-3	once	TRBV11-2
TGTGCCAGCAGCGGATTCACAGGGGGCGGACCGACCGAGCAGTACTTC	CASSGFTGGGPTEQYF	TRBD1	TRBJ2-7	NA	TRBV5-5
TGTGCCAGCAACTTACAGGGGGCGTGGACAGATACGCAGTATTTT	CASNLQGAWTDTQYF	TRBD1	TRBJ2-3	NA	TRBV11-2
TGCAGTGCTCCACACAGGGGGGACCAGCATTTT	CSAPHRGDQHF	TRBD1	TRBJ1-5	NA	TRBV20-1
TGTGCCAGCAGCCTTAGCGGGACGAGCAAAGGAACCCAGTGCTTC	CASSLSGTSKGTQCF	TRBD2	TRBJ2-5	NA	TRBV11-2
TGCAGCGTTGCACCCGGGACAGGGGATACGCAGTATTTT	CSVAPGTGDTQYF	TRBD1	TRBJ2-3	NA	TRBV29-1
TGTGCCAGCAGTTCAAGCGAAGACCAGGAGCAGTTCTTC	CASSSSEDQEQFF	NA	TRBJ2-1	few	TRBV6-6
TGTGCCAGCAGTATCCAGCGGGGGGGCGGCACCGGGGAGCTGTCTTTT	CASSIQRGGGTGELSF	TRBD2	TRBJ2-2	NA	TRBV6-1
TGTGCCAGCAGCTTATCTCTTCGGGGCCAGCCCCAGCATTTT	CASSLSLRGQPQHF	NA	TRBJ1-5	NA	TRBV11-2
TGTACCAGCAGCTTAGACCGGGACAGGTGGAACTTC	CTSSLDRDRWNF	TRBD1	TRBJ2-5	NA	TRBV11-2